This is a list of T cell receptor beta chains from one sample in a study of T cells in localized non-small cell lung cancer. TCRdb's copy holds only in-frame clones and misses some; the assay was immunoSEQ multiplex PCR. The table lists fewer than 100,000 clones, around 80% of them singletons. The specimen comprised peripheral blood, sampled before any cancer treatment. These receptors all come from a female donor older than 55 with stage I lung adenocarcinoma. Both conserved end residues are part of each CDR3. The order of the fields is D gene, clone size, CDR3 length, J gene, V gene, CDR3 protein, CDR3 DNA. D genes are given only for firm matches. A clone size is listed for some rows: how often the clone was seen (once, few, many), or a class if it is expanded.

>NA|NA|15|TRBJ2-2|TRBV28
CASSLLYRDTGELFF
TGTGCCAGCAGTTTATTATACCGGGACACCGGGGAGCTGTTTTTT
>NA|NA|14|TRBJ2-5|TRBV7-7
CASSSGARQETQYF
TGTGCCAGCAGCTCAGGGGCAAGACAAGAGACCCAGTACTTC
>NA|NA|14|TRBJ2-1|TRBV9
CASSVEGGNNEQFF
TGTGCCAGCAGCGTAGAGGGCGGTAACAATGAGCAGTTCTTC
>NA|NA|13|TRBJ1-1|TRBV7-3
CASSLKHGGEAFF
TGTGCCAGCAGCTTAAAACACGGAGGGGAAGCTTTCTTT
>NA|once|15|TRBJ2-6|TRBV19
CASSQGGTGANVLTF
TGTGCCAGTAGCCAAGGGGGGACTGGGGCCAACGTCCTGACTTTC
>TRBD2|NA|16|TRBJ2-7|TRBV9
CASSAGLAGVSYEQYF
TGTGCCAGCAGCGCTGGACTAGCGGGAGTTTCTTACGAGCAGTACTTC
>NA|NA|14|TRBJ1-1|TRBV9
CASSRGDMNTEAFF
TGTGCCAGCAGCAGAGGGGACATGAACACTGAAGCTTTCTTT
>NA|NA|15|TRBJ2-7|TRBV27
CASSILRDSDYEQYF
TGTGCCAGCAGTATCCTGCGGGACTCCGACTACGAGCAGTACTTC
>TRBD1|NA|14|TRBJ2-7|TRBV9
CASSVAGGYYEQYF
TGTGCCAGCAGCGTGGCAGGGGGATACTACGAGCAGTACTTC
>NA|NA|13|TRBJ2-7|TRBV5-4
CASTQGLKNEQYF
TGTGCCAGCACCCAGGGCCTCAAGAACGAGCAGTACTTC
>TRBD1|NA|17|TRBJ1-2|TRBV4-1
CASSQVGWDRVFYGYTF
TGCGCCAGCAGCCAAGTCGGGTGGGACAGGGTTTTCTATGGCTACACCTTC
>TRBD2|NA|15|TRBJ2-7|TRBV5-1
CASSSSLAGGYEQYF
TGCGCCAGCAGCTCCTCCTTAGCGGGGGGCTACGAGCAGTACTTC
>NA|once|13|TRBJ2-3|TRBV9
CASSLNRGDTQYF
TGTGCCAGCAGCCTCAACCGGGGAGATACGCAGTATTTT
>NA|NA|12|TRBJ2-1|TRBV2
CASSGGYNEQFF
TGTGCCAGCAGTGGGGGGTACAATGAGCAGTTCTTC
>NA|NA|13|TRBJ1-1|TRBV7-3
CASSSGPNTEAFF
TGTGCCAGCAGCTCCGGACCCAACACTGAAGCTTTCTTT
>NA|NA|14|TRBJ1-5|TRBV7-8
CASSLPGSNQPQHF
TGTGCCAGCAGCCTACCAGGAAGCAATCAGCCCCAGCATTTT
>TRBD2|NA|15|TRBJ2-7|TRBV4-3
CASSQGLGGVYEQYF
TGCGCCAGCAGCCAGGGACTAGGGGGAGTTTACGAGCAGTACTTC
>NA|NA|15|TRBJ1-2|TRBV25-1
CASSAPGPNNYGYTF
TGTGCCAGCAGTGCTCCGGGCCCCAACAACTATGGCTACACCTTC
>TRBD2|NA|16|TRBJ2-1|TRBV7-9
CASSPPLAGIHNEQFF
TGTGCCAGCAGCCCCCCCCTAGCGGGGATACACAATGAGCAGTTCTTC
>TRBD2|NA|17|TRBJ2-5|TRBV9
CASSLPGLAGELGTQYF
TGTGCCAGCAGCCTACCGGGACTAGCGGGAGAGTTAGGGACCCAGTACTTC
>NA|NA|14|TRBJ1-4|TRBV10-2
CASSESGSNEKLFF
TGCGCCAGCAGTGAGTCGGGGTCTAATGAAAAACTGTTTTTT
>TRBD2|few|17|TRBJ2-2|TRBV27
CASRPLAGGANTGELFF
TGTGCCAGCAGACCCCTAGCGGGAGGCGCAAACACCGGGGAGCTGTTTTTT
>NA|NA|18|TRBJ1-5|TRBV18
CASSPPGFGGQGNQPQHF
TGTGCCAGCTCACCACCGGGGTTCGGGGGGCAGGGCAATCAGCCCCAGCATTTT
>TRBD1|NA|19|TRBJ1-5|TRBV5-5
CASSLDVRWTGNSNQPQHF
TGTGCCAGCAGCTTGGATGTAAGGTGGACAGGCAATAGCAATCAGCCCCAGCATTTT
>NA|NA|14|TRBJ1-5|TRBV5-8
CASSSYREAQPQHF
TGTGCCAGCAGCTCCTACAGGGAAGCTCAGCCCCAGCATTTT
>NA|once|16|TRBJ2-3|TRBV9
CASSVGQLSSTDTQYF
TGTGCCAGCAGCGTAGGACAGCTCTCTAGCACAGATACGCAGTATTTT
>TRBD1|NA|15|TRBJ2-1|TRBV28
CASSLGGQGGIEQFF
TGTGCCAGCAGCCTAGGGGGACAGGGGGGTATTGAGCAGTTCTTC
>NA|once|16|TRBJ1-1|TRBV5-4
CASSLGLRVQSTEAFF
TGTGCCAGCAGCTTGGGCCTTCGGGTCCAGAGCACTGAAGCTTTCTTT
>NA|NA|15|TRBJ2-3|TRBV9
CASRRTGTTRDTQYF
TGTGCCAGCCGACGAACCGGGACCACAAGGGATACGCAGTATTTT
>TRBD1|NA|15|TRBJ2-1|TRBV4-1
CASSRGTGLGNEQFF
TGCGCCAGCAGCCGGGGGACAGGGTTGGGCAATGAGCAGTTCTTC
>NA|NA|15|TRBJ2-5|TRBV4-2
CASSQDFRGQETQYF
TGTGCCAGCAGCCAAGATTTTCGGGGCCAAGAGACCCAGTACTTC
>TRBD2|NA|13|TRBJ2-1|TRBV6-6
CASSSGRPNEQFF
TGTGCCAGCAGTAGCGGGAGACCCAATGAGCAGTTCTTC
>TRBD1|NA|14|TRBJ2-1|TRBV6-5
CASRTGTEYNEQFF
TGTGCCAGCAGAACCGGGACAGAGTACAATGAGCAGTTCTTC
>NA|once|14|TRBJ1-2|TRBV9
CASRTPATAGGYTF
TGTGCCAGCAGGACCCCAGCTACGGCGGGTGGCTACACCTTC
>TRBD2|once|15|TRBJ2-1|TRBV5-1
CASSSSGTSTNEQFF
TGCGCCAGCAGCTCATCGGGGACTAGCACAAATGAGCAGTTCTTC
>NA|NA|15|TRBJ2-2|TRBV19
CASTRQGMEGGELFF
TGTGCCAGTACCAGACAGGGTATGGAGGGCGGGGAGCTGTTTTTT
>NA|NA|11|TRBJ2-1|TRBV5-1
CASRLVDEQFF
TGCGCCAGCAGACTAGTTGACGAGCAGTTCTTC
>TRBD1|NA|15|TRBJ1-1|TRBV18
CASSPKQGAGAEAFF
TGTGCCAGCTCACCCAAACAGGGGGCAGGGGCGGAGGCTTTCTTT
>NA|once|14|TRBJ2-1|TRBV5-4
CASSVQGSHNEQFF
TGTGCCAGCAGCGTACAGGGATCCCACAATGAGCAGTTCTTC
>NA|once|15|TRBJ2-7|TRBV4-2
CASSQEGTGSYEQYF
TGTGCCAGCAGCCAAGAAGGTACAGGGTCCTACGAGCAGTACTTC